In this sample, the clone carrying this TCR beta chain turned up many times. Its antigen is undetermined. The CDR3 length is 16 residues. Trimming cost V 0 bases and J 4 bases; bases outside gene matches: 8. The sample is drawn from a study of T cell repertoires in cytomegalovirus infection. About the study: CMV infection and matching HLA type were both indicated by public TCR beta signatures. Study outcomes and limitations: There were HLA-C-restricted CMV-specific TCR beta clonotypes dominating the ex vivo response. CMV carriers with the relevant HLA were identified by cumulative public TCR beta family frequency.

TCRdb reprocessed the reads with MiXCR, giving one entry per CDR3 protein. This sample has about 740,000 distinct CDR3 sequences, with 35% found just once. The sequenced material came from PBMCs. The receptor was isolated from a human donor in good health (CMV status not recorded). Some clones in this sample may be carry-over from other donors' samples. The V and J genes are TRBV12-3 or TRBV12-4 and TRBJ2-5, with 7 bases lining up with TRBD2. CDR3 residues: CASSLAPSGAAETQYF. CDR3 DNA: TGTGCCAGCAGTTTAGCGCCTAGCGGAGCGGCAGAGACCCAGTACTTC.